This T cell receptor (beta chain) was recovered during a study of T cell responses to AZD1222 COVID-19 vaccine (dated by TCRdb to the early 2020s). As for the study more broadly: Because spike-specific TCR depth and breadth did not differ between the two schedules, AZD1222 recipients who got a second dose at roughly 4 weeks were pooled with those who got a second dose at roughly 12 weeks. A total of under 250 trial participants underwent TCR sequencing, of whom about 210 had received two doses of AZD1222 and 26 had received two doses of the MenACWY control vaccine. Trial participants were enrolled by age into 18-55, 56-69 and 70-plus year subgroups, with roughly 160, 29 and 62 TCR-sequenced participants respectively.

This specimen's time point label, interpreted: baseline before first vaccination. Samples from vaccinated people were obtained from the UK trials COV001 and COV002, which included a single-blind randomized controlled phase 2/3 trial of AZD1222 (ChAdOx1 nCoV-19) in healthy adults. Trial participant PBMC samples were collected at day 0 and day 28 after the second dose for TCRbeta chain sequencing. With respect to this clone: Its antigen is still unknown. Base qualities are missing; no much larger clone stands one base away.

As encoded in the germline V gene, CDR1 is SGHRS while CDR2 is YFSETQ. Counted from cysteine to phenylalanine, this CDR3 has 14 amino acids. Only CDR3 DNA is held: 42 bases, read in frame from base 1. V lost 4 bases and J lost 7 bases, and the count of bases not matched to a germline gene is 4. The study at large found these results: Because no day 14 peak-response samples were available, the repertoires could be characterized only after the peak T cell response. Only five to seven AZD1222 recipients were SARS-CoV-2 seropositive at baseline, limiting conclusions about previously exposed vaccinees. Vaccine-associated CD4 TCRs spanned the whole spike protein, with dominant responses in regions 160-218 and 743-854. Most participants were white British and females outnumbered males, and the authors suggested that clonal diversity may have been underestimated. Nearly half of unique spike-specific TCRs reportedly recognized epitopes outside regions mutated in the B.1.351 and B.1.1.7 variants. In the small 56-69-year group, the increase in depth fell short of significance, most likely because of low power. After two AZD1222 doses, spike-specific TCR breadth and depth were significantly higher than at day 0 and than in MenACWY recipients.

The CDR3 regions of human TCRbeta chains were subjected to immunosequencing. Under the source paper's analysis protocol: TCRs in the repertoires were matched against a reference library of SARS-CoV-2-specific TCRs that had been generated with the MIRA antigen-specificity platform. Breadth meant the fraction of unique TCRs that were SARS-CoV-2-associated, whereas depth meant the fraction of total T cells that were SARS-CoV-2-associated. Using the MIRA data, each spike-specific TCR was assigned both to the spike region to which the TCR was reactive and to a CD4 or CD8 class. Log10-transformed breadth and depth values were compared by one-way ANOVA with Sidak's multiple comparisons tests. Here the immuneACCESS table is served through TCRdb, limited to in-frame sequences with V and J called. Missing clones are a known gap in these copies; in checked studies unresolved V genes cover under half, and the rest lacks a known reason. That table supplies the V and J calls and clone size; D and trimming were determined from the DNA. This sample comprises some 99,000 clones, 70% to 90% of them detected only once. The top ten clones comprise around a sixth of the sample.

The clonotype was recovered from an adult in good health. Sequences were derived from peripheral blood, sampled on day 0 of AZD1222 vaccination. The chain was built from TRBV5-1 and TRBJ2-3; the central 12 bases match TRBD2. For the CDR3, the sequence is CASSTTSGSHTQYF. Here is the DNA: TGCGCCAGCAGCACGACTAGCGGGAGTCATACGCAGTATTTT.